A selection of T cell receptor beta chains follows, all from one sample in a study of identical twins. A single record per CDR3 protein comes from TCRdb applying MiXCR to the 5' RACE reads. Of 400,000 to 600,000 distinct CDR3 sequences in the sample, approximately 20% were seen once. The sample also formed part of further work on yellow fever vaccine responses in identical twins.

The sequenced sample consisted of CD4+ T cells sorted from blood. The receptors were sampled from a woman younger than 35 in good health. The CDR3 runs from the conserved cysteine through the conserved F or W. A D gene is named only where the DNA matches it firmly. Clone size appears in some rows only: once, few, many, or a class for an expanded clone.

few | TRBJ1-6 | TRBV6-1 | - | CASTEVGNKPLHF | TGTGCCAGCACCGAAGTAGGAAATAAACCCCTCCACTTT
- | TRBJ2-4 | TRBV7-9 | TRBD2 | CASSLGLVRNIQYF | TGTGCCAGCAGCCTAGGACTAGTAAGGAACATTCAGTACTTC
- | TRBJ2-3 | TRBV2 | - | CASSEWAREYTQYF | TGTGCCAGCAGTGAGTGGGCTCGAGAGTATACGCAGTATTTT
- | TRBJ2-3 | TRBV14 | - | CASSQGSSGSTDTQYF | TGTGCCAGCAGCCAAGGATCATCGGGAAGCACAGATACGCAGTATTTT
few | TRBJ1-2 | TRBV5-1 | TRBD1 | CASSLDPKDREGYTF | TGCGCCAGCAGCTTGGACCCTAAGGACAGGGAAGGCTACACCTTC
few | TRBJ2-1 | TRBV5-1 | - | CASSLFSDSYNEQFF | TGCGCCAGCAGCTTGTTTAGCGACTCCTACAATGAGCAGTTCTTC
- | TRBJ2-1 | TRBV20-1 | TRBD2 | CSARDPTSSNEQFF | TGCAGTGCTAGAGACCCGACTAGCAGCAATGAGCAGTTCTTC
few | TRBJ2-1 | TRBV10-3 | TRBD1 | CAIGLRTGSLDEQFF | TGTGCCATCGGTTTGAGGACAGGGAGCCTCGATGAGCAGTTCTTC
- | TRBJ2-4 | TRBV7-2 | TRBD2 | CASSWTSGEKYF | TGTGCCAGCAGCTGGACTAGCGGGGAAAAGTACTTC
- | TRBJ2-1 | TRBV19 | TRBD1 | CASSIGQGIYNEQFF | TGTGCCAGTAGTATAGGACAGGGTATATACAATGAGCAGTTCTTC
- | TRBJ1-2 | TRBV7-6 | TRBD1 | CASSLDGRGRSGYTF | TGTGCCAGCAGCTTAGATGGCAGGGGGCGAAGCGGCTACACCTTC
- | TRBJ2-1 | TRBV12-3/TRBV12-4 | TRBD2 | CASSGRERGYNEQFF | TGTGCCAGCAGCGGGAGGGAAAGAGGCTACAATGAGCAGTTCTTC
- | TRBJ2-5 | TRBV2 | TRBD1 | CASSGQTGRQETQYF | TGTGCCAGCAGTGGGCAGACAGGGAGACAAGAGACCCAGTACTTC
- | TRBJ2-4 | TRBV5-1 | - | CASSLMDSSKNIQYF | TGCGCCAGCAGCTTAATGGACAGTTCCAAAAACATTCAGTACTTC
few | TRBJ2-2 | TRBV7-9 | - | CASSLASGGQLFGELFF | TGTGCCAGCAGCTTAGCTAGTGGAGGGCAACTCTTCGGGGAGCTGTTTTTT
- | TRBJ1-5 | TRBV12-3/TRBV12-4 | - | CASSLDWLNQPQHF | TGTGCCAGCAGTTTAGATTGGTTGAATCAGCCCCAGCATTTT
once | TRBJ2-5 | TRBV2 | TRBD2 | CASSDLAGGQETQYF | TGTGCCAGCAGTGATCTAGCGGGGGGGCAAGAGACCCAGTACTTC
few | TRBJ1-3 | TRBV10-1 | TRBD1 | CASSDPGTASGNTIYF | TGCGCCAGCAGTGACCCCGGGACAGCGTCTGGAAACACCATATATTTT
few | TRBJ1-2 | TRBV7-7 | - | CASSREEGSMGYTF | TGTGCCAGCAGCCGGGAAGAGGGTTCCATGGGCTACACCTTC
few | TRBJ1-4 | TRBV13 | TRBD1 | CASSFGTGINEKLFF | TGTGCCAGCAGCTTCGGGACAGGAATTAATGAAAAACTGTTTTTT
- | TRBJ2-1 | TRBV4-1 | TRBD1 | CASSQKGVGQTHNEQFF | TGCGCCAGCAGCCAAAAAGGGGTGGGACAGACCCACAATGAGCAGTTCTTC
- | TRBJ1-1 | TRBV5-1 | - | CASSQTGTNTEAFF | TGCGCCAGCAGCCAAACAGGGACCAACACTGAAGCTTTCTTT
- | TRBJ2-3 | TRBV6-1 | - | CASNPGSRTDTQYF | TGTGCCAGCAACCCCGGGTCAAGGACAGATACGCAGTATTTT
few | TRBJ2-2 | TRBV5-5 | - | CASSSAVLNTGELFF | TGTGCCAGCAGCTCGGCGGTCCTGAACACCGGGGAGCTGTTTTTT
few | TRBJ2-4 | TRBV28 | - | CASSLSDRLAKNIQYF | TGTGCCAGCAGTTTATCGGACCGACTAGCCAAAAACATTCAGTACTTC
- | TRBJ2-2 | TRBV6-5 | TRBD2 | CASSYASLAGVRRELFF | TGTGCCAGCAGTTACGCCTCGCTAGCGGGAGTACGGAGGGAGCTGTTTTTT
- | TRBJ2-7 | TRBV20-1 | TRBD2 | CSASGGAAEQYF | TGCAGTGCTAGCGGGGGGGCCGCCGAGCAGTACTTC
few | TRBJ1-6 | TRBV14 | - | CASRPLEGGLNSPLHF | TGTGCCAGCAGGCCACTTGAGGGGGGACTCAATTCACCCCTCCACTTT
few | TRBJ2-1 | TRBV5-1 | - | CASSLGPPSSYNEQFF | TGCGCCAGCAGCTTGGGGCCCCCGAGCTCCTACAATGAGCAGTTCTTC
- | TRBJ2-7 | TRBV11-2 | - | CASSLGGWFSSEQYF | TGTGCCAGCAGCTTAGGAGGGTGGTTCTCGAGCGAGCAGTACTTC
few | TRBJ2-7 | TRBV27 | - | CASSFTAHYEQYF | TGTGCCAGCAGTTTTACGGCCCACTACGAGCAGTACTTC
once | TRBJ2-1 | TRBV12-3/TRBV12-4 | TRBD2 | CASSLTLGSGRTYNEQFF | TGTGCCAGCAGCCTCACTTTGGGTAGCGGGAGAACCTACAATGAGCAGTTCTTC
many | TRBJ2-5 | TRBV12-3/TRBV12-4 | TRBD2 | CASSFTSGQETQYF | TGTGCCAGCAGTTTTACTAGCGGCCAAGAGACCCAGTACTTC
once | TRBJ2-3 | TRBV11-2 | TRBD2 | CASSSLGRPGRADTQYF | TGTGCCAGCAGCTCCCTGGGGCGGCCGGGGAGGGCAGATACGCAGTATTTT
few | TRBJ1-2 | TRBV15 | - | CATSRGRAGDYGYTF | TGTGCCACCAGCAGAGGAAGGGCAGGAGACTATGGCTACACCTTC
- | TRBJ1-5 | TRBV7-9 | - | CASSFGVTGSNQPQHF | TGTGCCAGCAGCTTTGGGGTCACGGGAAGCAATCAGCCCCAGCATTTT
- | TRBJ2-2 | TRBV4-1 | TRBD1 | CASSQPGTGNTGELFF | TGCGCCAGCAGCCAACCCGGGACAGGGAACACCGGGGAGCTGTTTTTT
- | TRBJ1-2 | TRBV5-1 | - | CASSLDSGRGDYGYTF | TGCGCCAGCAGCTTGGACTCGGGGCGAGGTGACTATGGCTACACCTTC
- | TRBJ1-4 | TRBV12-3/TRBV12-4 | TRBD1 | CASRGNRGPEGKLFF | TGTGCCAGCAGGGGAAACAGGGGGCCAGAGGGAAAACTGTTTTTT
- | TRBJ2-7 | TRBV19 | - | CASGLGGGAYEQYF | TGTGCCAGTGGACTGGGGGGAGGAGCCTACGAGCAGTACTTC
few | TRBJ2-5 | TRBV7-9 | - | CASSTQQTQTQETQYF | TGTGCCAGCAGCACGCAACAGACCCAGACACAAGAGACCCAGTACTTC
few | TRBJ1-1 | TRBV12-3/TRBV12-4 | TRBD1 | CASSPDRVERPEAFF | TGTGCCAGCAGTCCGGACAGGGTAGAGCGGCCTGAAGCTTTCTTT
- | TRBJ2-2 | TRBV6-5 | - | CASSRGVGELFF | TGTGCCAGCAGTAGGGGCGTCGGGGAGCTGTTTTTT
- | TRBJ2-2 | TRBV7-9 | - | CASSLYGELFF | TGTGCCAGCAGCCTTTACGGGGAGCTGTTTTTT
- | TRBJ1-2 | TRBV6-5 | TRBD1 | CASSYQGEDYTF | TGTGCCAGCAGTTATCAGGGGGAAGACTACACCTTC
few | TRBJ1-2 | TRBV25-1 | - | CASSDEVRTSYGYTF | TGTGCCAGCAGTGATGAGGTCCGGACTTCTTATGGCTACACCTTC
- | TRBJ2-2 | TRBV20-1 | TRBD2 | CSALETPGLAAGELFF | TGCAGTGCTCTGGAGACCCCGGGACTAGCTGCCGGGGAGCTGTTTTTT
few | TRBJ2-2 | TRBV7-2 | TRBD2 | CASSPGGSVLGGELFF | TGTGCCAGCAGCCCCGGGGGGTCGGTACTGGGCGGGGAGCTGTTTTTT
- | TRBJ1-1 | TRBV5-1 | - | CASSLSRYGLAFF | TGCGCCAGCAGCTTAAGTAGATACGGTCTAGCTTTCTTT
- | TRBJ2-1 | TRBV4-2 | TRBD2 | CASSQVPPQRGNNEQFF | TGTGCCAGCAGCCAAGTACCCCCACAGCGGGGCAACAATGAGCAGTTCTTC
few | TRBJ2-2 | TRBV18 | TRBD1 | CASSRQGADTGELFF | TGTGCCAGCTCACGACAGGGGGCGGACACCGGGGAGCTGTTTTTT
- | TRBJ2-3 | TRBV29-1 | TRBD2 | CSVEGGLVGDTDTQYF | TGCAGCGTTGAGGGAGGACTAGTTGGGGACACAGATACGCAGTATTTT
many | TRBJ1-1 | TRBV12-3/TRBV12-4 | TRBD1 | CASSPRDRGNTEAFF | TGTGCCAGCAGTCCTCGGGACAGGGGGAACACTGAAGCTTTCTTT
few | TRBJ2-1 | TRBV10-3 | TRBD1 | CAISESNPGTGGYNEQFF | TGTGCCATCAGTGAGTCGAATCCCGGGACAGGGGGCTACAATGAGCAGTTCTTC
- | TRBJ1-5 | TRBV3-1 | - | CASSQGGPGNQPQHF | TGTGCCAGCAGCCAAGGGGGCCCTGGCAATCAGCCCCAGCATTTT
few | TRBJ1-6 | TRBV5-6 | - | CASSYLGANSPLHF | TGTGCCAGCAGCTACCTGGGGGCGAATTCACCCCTCCACTTT
few | TRBJ2-2 | TRBV20-1 | - | CSARGTYPGELFF | TGCAGTGCTAGAGGCACATACCCCGGGGAGCTGTTTTTT